The entry that follows covers one TCR beta chain sequence. The specificity of this receptor is unknown. No clone much larger than this one lies a single base away; base qualities are absent. For the multiplex PCR, 52 forward TRBV primers and 13 reverse TRBJ primers were used, and amplification bias was corrected with both assay-based and computational methods. Within the immunoSEQ assay, multiplex PCR amplified rearranged TRB loci from genomic DNA. Sequencing of the TRB amplicons was done on an Illumina HiSeq platform. The source study handled its data this way. Custom algorithms error-filtered the raw sequences and aligned the raw sequences to reference gene sequences, after which the immunoSEQ online tools were used for analysis. Frequencies of productive and nonproductive TRB rearrangements were evaluated among both unique and total sequences. Hydrophobicity and amino acid composition of residues 6 and 7 within the TRB CDR3 were used to estimate the potential for self-reactivity. For group comparisons, t tests, Mann-Whitney tests or two-way ANOVA were performed in Prism software. Imported from immuneACCESS, the table was reduced by TCRdb to in-frame sequences with V and J called. These copies leave out some clones; in studies compared against another copy, an unresolved V gene accounts for under half, and the cause of the remainder is not known. V, J and clone size were drawn from that table, and D and trimming were deduced from the DNA. The sample yields tens of thousands of clones; approximately 89% were counted once. Clones ranked in the top ten supply about 2.4% of the sample.

This entry comes from a study of regulatory T cells (dated by TCRdb to 2017 to 2018). With regard to the full study: T-cell receptor beta repertoires of sorted regulatory, conventional CD4+ and CD8+ T cells were compared between CD3G-deficient patients and healthy controls.

Every CD3G-deficient patient showed evidence of autoimmunity, and the autoimmunity was more severe in two of the patients. At testing, patients were between 2 and 39 years old and showed lower naive and higher memory CD4+ and CD8+ T-cell proportions. CD4+ cells were FACS-sorted into CD25-high CD127-low regulatory T cells and CD25-low CD127-high conventional CD4+ T cells. Five to seven individuals with CD3G deficiency were included in the patient group. An international network of physicians across the United States, Europe and Asia provided the patient samples and clinical data. Ficoll density separation was used to isolate peripheral blood mononuclear cells. Based on the germline V gene, the CDR1 and CDR2 sequences are MGHRA and YSYEKL. V is cut by 6 bases and J by 3 bases, and the space between the germline ends is 16 bases. Including the terminal cysteine and phenylalanine, the CDR3 comprises 15 residues. Only the CDR3 DNA stays, 45 bases, in frame from base 1.

Summary of the overall study and its limitations: Conventional CD4+ T cells from CD3G-deficient patients were enriched for hydrophobic residues at CDR3 positions 6 and 7, suggesting more self-reactive specificities. In patients, repertoires had restricted unique TRB V-J pairs and skewed V and J gene usage, with regulatory T cells showing the most marked changes.

The V and J segments used are TRBV4-1 and TRBJ2-3; the D gene is perhaps TRBD1, on 6 matching bases. Sequencing was performed on conventional CD4+ T cells sorted from blood. This receptor was taken from a person under 35 with CD3G deficiency. The CDR3 in this case is CASSSRDIPTDTQYF. The nucleotide sequence is given as TGCGCCAGCAGTAGCCGGGACATACCAACAGATACGCAGTATTTT.